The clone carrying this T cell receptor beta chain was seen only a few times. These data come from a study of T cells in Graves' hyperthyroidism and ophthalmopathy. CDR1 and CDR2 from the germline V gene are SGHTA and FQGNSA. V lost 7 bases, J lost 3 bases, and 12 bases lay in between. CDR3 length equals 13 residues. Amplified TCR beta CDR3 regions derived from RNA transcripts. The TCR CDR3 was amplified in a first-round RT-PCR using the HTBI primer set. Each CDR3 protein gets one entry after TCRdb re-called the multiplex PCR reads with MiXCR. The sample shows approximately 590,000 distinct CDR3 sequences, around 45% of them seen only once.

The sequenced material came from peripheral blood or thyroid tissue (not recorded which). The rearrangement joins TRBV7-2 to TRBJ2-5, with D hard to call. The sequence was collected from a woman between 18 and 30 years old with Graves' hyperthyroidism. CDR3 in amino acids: CASKFSREETQYF. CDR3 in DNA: TGTGCCAGCAAGTTTTCTCGCGAAGAGACCCAGTACTTC.